A single sample gave rise to the 19 T cell receptor beta chains below, sequenced in a study of CD8+ T cells in alopecia areata. Extracted from the samples, RNA was reverse transcribed into cDNA to serve as the sequencing template. Profiling relied on immunoSEQ multiplex PCR, and the TCRdb table lists in-frame clones only, not all of them. The sample holds approximately 200,000 clones; approximately 45% are singletons and the top ten take 2% to 3%. Treatment described: oral pan-JAK inhibitor, 5-10 mg twice daily. The sequences come from CD4+ T cells sorted from blood, collected between weeks 36 and 40, from a patient treated with tofacitinib. The receptors derive from a human donor with alopecia areata.

This rearrangement joins TRBV9 to TRBJ2-1; 8 positions agree with TRBD2. Germline values: CDR1 SGDLS, CDR2 YYNGEE. J gave up 6 bases and V 0 bases, and 8 bases lay outside the gene matches. CDR3 length: 16 amino acids. The CDR3 reads CASSVGRTSKANEQFF. The CDR3 region has the DNA TGTGCCAGCAGCGTAGGTAGGACTAGCAAGGCCAATGAGCAGTTCTTC.

The rearrangement links TRBV7-6 to TRBJ1-2, with a tentative D call TRBD1 (6 bases). The V gene's germline CDR1 is SGHVS and CDR2 FNYEAQ. The CDR3 covers 15 residues. Trimming shortened V by 5 bases and J by 4 bases, and 17 bases separated the two germline ends. The CDR3 region has the DNA TGTGCCAGCAGCAACTCAATCAGGGGACGCTATGGCTACACCTTC. Translated, it gives CASSNSIRGRYGYTF.

The CDR3 spells CASSPEGQGEETQYF. DNA for the CDR3: TGTGCCAGCAGCCCTGAGGGACAGGGGGAGGAGACCCAGTACTTC. This chain links TRBV28 with TRBJ2-5; 11 positions match TRBD1. Germline V lookup: CDR1 MDHEN, CDR2 SYDVKM. This CDR3 contains 15 residues. The J segment lost 5 bases and the V segment lost 6 bases, leaving 8 bases of the junction unmatched.

This clone was seen a handful of times. The V and J genes are TRBV7-9 and TRBJ1-2; 9 bases align to TRBD1. Germline CDR1 is SEHNR and CDR2 is FQNEAQ (reference sequence). After removal of 4 bases from V and 4 bases from J, the junction contained 4 bases not matched to a gene. CDR3 length: 14 residues. The CDR3 DNA follows: TGTGCCAGCAGCTCGGGACAGGGTAGCTATGGCTACACCTTC. Translation: CASSSGQGSYGYTF.

This clone was counted many times. This chain joins TRBV5-1 and TRBJ2-7; possible D gene TRBD2, 6 bases. The V and J ends lost 2 bases and 2 bases respectively, with 17 bases between them. The CDR3 consists of 16 residues. Germline V CDR1 and CDR2: SGHRS, YFSETQ. CDR3 nucleotide sequence: TGCGCCAGCAGCTTCGGCCCCGGCGGGACCACCTACGAGCAGTACTTC. Translating it yields CASSFGPGGTTYEQYF.

This clone has only one observation. The rearrangement joins TRBV18 to TRBJ2-3, with TRBD1 identical over 9 bases. Trimming at V came to 3 bases and at J to 5 bases, leaving 12 bases not matched to a gene. The CDR3 sequence is 17 residues long. Germline CDR1 KGHSH, CDR2 LQKENI. CDR3 in amino acids: CASSPNLGQGVGDTQYF. The CDR3 DNA reads as TGTGCCAGCTCACCGAACTTGGGACAGGGTGTTGGAGATACGCAGTATTTT.

The gene calls are TRBV15 and TRBJ1-2; no reliable D call. V shed 0 bases and J shed 7 bases, with 12 bases lying between them. The CDR3 runs to 14 residues. Per germline, CDR1 LNHNV and CDR2 YYDKDF (reference sequence). CDR3 nucleotide sequence: TGTGCCACCAGCAGAGATGTGGGGAATGCTGGCTACACCTTC. Its translation: CATSRDVGNAGYTF.

The chain joins TRBV30 to TRBJ1-2; the match to TRBD1 covers 10 bases. V was clipped by 0 bases and J by 8 bases; unmatched bases: 12. This CDR3 is built from 16 residues. CDR1 is GTSNPN, CDR2 SVGIG, per germline (reference sequence). In nucleotides, the CDR3 is TGTGCCTGGAGTGTTGGTGGGACAGGGGAATTCGCGGGCTACACCTTC. Translating it yields CAWSVGGTGEFAGYTF. The full variable domain, completed using reference TRBV30 and TRBJ1-2, is SQTIHQWPATLVQPVGSPLSLECTVEGTSNPNLYWYRQAAGRGLQLLFYSVGIGQISSEVPQNLSASRPQDRQFILSSKKLLLSDSGFYLCAWSVGGTGEFAGYTFGSGTRLTVV.

The table lists this clone with a few counts. The rearrangement uses TRBV5-1 and TRBJ2-4; D might be TRBD2 (6 bases). The germline V and J ends were trimmed by 0 bases and 8 bases, with 18 bases remaining between them. This CDR3 comprises 16 residues. Germline assignment: CDR1 SGHRS and CDR2 YFSETQ. CDR3 coding DNA: TGCGCCAGCAGCTTGGCCGTCACGGGGGACGGAGACATTCAGTACTTC. Protein product: CASSLAVTGDGDIQYF. Filled out from reference TRBV5-1 and TRBJ2-4, the complete variable domain reads KAGVTQTPRYLIKTRGQQVTLSCSPISGHRSVSWYQQTPGQGLQFLFEYFSETQRNKGNFPGRFSGRQFSNSRSEMNVSTLELGDSALYLCASSLAVTGDGDIQYFGAGTRLSVL.

The rearrangement links TRBV18 to TRBJ1-3; tentatively, D is TRBD1 (5 bases). Per germline, CDR1 KGHSH and CDR2 LQKENI. Trimming removed 3 bases at V and 2 bases at J, with 8 bases between. The CDR3 is made up of 14 amino acids. CDR3: CASSPQQAGNTIYF. The CDR3 region has the DNA TGTGCCAGCTCACCGCAACAGGCTGGAAACACCATATATTTT.

This chain uses TRBV30 with TRBJ2-6; D gene uncertain. Looked up from germline, CDR1 is GTSNPN and CDR2 is SVGIG (reference sequence). CDR3 length equals 13 residues. V lost 4 bases and J 4 bases, leaving 8 bases between the germline ends. The CDR3 region is CAWKHPGANVLTF. CDR3 bases: TGTGCCTGGAAACACCCCGGGGCCAACGTCCTGACTTTC.

This clone was seen just once. The genes are TRBV5-1 and TRBJ2-5; possibly TRBD1 for D (6 bases). Germline V CDR1 and CDR2: SGHRS, YFSETQ. The V end lost 4 bases, the J end lost 4 bases, and 11 bases lay between the germline ends. The CDR3 runs to 13 residues. The CDR3 DNA sequence: TGCGCCAGCAGCCGACAGGTCCGAGAGACCCAGTACTTC. Protein sequence: CASSRQVRETQYF.

The chain is built from TRBV11-2 and TRBJ2-5; D is unresolved. V was cut by 3 bases and J by 4 bases, with 9 bases left in between. The CDR3 extends over 13 amino acids. CDR1 and CDR2 from the germline V gene are SGHAT and FQNNGV. CDR3 loop: CASSLSLGETQYF. DNA of the CDR3: TGTGCCAGCAGCTTGAGTCTGGGAGAGACCCAGTACTTC.

The V gene is TRBV15, the J gene TRBJ2-2; D is perhaps TRBD1 (6 bases). The germline V and J ends were trimmed by 0 bases and 5 bases, with 13 bases remaining between them. The CDR3 extends over 16 amino acids. Germline CDR1 reads LNHNV; CDR2 reads YYDKDF (reference sequence). The CDR3 sequence is CATSREPGTRTGELFF. The CDR3 DNA sequence: TGTGCCACCAGCAGAGAGCCTGGGACACGGACCGGGGAGCTGTTTTTT.

V and J are TRBV5-6 and TRBJ2-7, with 7 bases identical to TRBD1. This CDR3 has 11 amino acids. The ends lost 5 bases at V and 6 bases at J; junction bases unmatched: 2. From germline, CDR1 is SGHDT and CDR2 YYEEEE. In DNA, the CDR3 is TGTGCCAGCAGTGACAGGGCCGAGCAGTACTTC. This codes for CASSDRAEQYF.

This clone was seen just once. This chain connects TRBV4-1 to TRBJ2-5; a weak D match, TRBD1 (9 bases). The CDR3 loop spans 20 amino acids. Germline V gives CDR1 MGHRA, CDR2 YSYEKL. Trimming cost V 1 base and J 4 bases, with 28 bases left between them. The DNA of the CDR3 is TGCGCCAGCAGCCAAGCGCAGGACAGGGGTCAAGGCGGGAGGAGAGAGACCCAGTACTTC. This gives the protein CASSQAQDRGQGGRRETQYF.

This clone was seen a handful of times. The J gene is TRBJ2-7, the V gene TRBV29-1; D gene ambiguous. Germline assignment: CDR1 SQVTM and CDR2 ANQGSEA. CDR3 length: 12 residues. V lost 5 bases and J 10 bases, leaving 18 bases between the germline ends. CDR3 protein: CSVRSGFASQYF. The CDR3 DNA reads TGCAGCGTTCGGTCAGGCTTTGCGTCTCAGTACTTC.

This sequence joins TRBV2 and TRBJ2-1; D gene uncertain. Germline-derived CDR1 and CDR2 are SNHLY and FYNNEI. Trimming shortened V by 7 bases and J by 0 bases, and 7 bases separated the two germline ends. This CDR3 has 13 amino acids. CDR3 coding DNA: TGTGCCAGCACGAAGAGCTCCTACAATGAGCAGTTCTTC. Translation: CASTKSSYNEQFF.

This clone was detected a few times. The V call is TRBV19, the J call TRBJ2-5; no clear D gene. V lost 5 bases and J 4 bases, leaving 11 bases between the germline ends. This CDR3 region has 13 residues. Germline CDR1 reads LNHDA; CDR2 reads SQIVND (reference sequence). CDR3 loop: CASSGTKGETQYF. CDR3 DNA sequence: TGTGCCAGTAGTGGAACTAAAGGAGAGACCCAGTACTTC.